This T cell receptor beta chain was identified during a study of shared clonotypes between healthy human individuals. The germline V gene has CDR1 MNHEY and CDR2 SMNVEV (reference sequence). Trimming removed 3 bases from V and 3 bases from J, with 12 bases in between. This CDR3 has 14 residues. TCRdb's table, derived via immunoSEQ multiplex PCR, lists solely in-frame clones and lacks some. The sample records about 100,000 clones, about 63% being singletons. Donors comprised only Caucasian adults living in Nashville, Tennessee. This clone was picked up one time. Material: memory CD8+ T cells sorted from blood. Documented subset: CD45RO+ cells pooled with CCR7-negative TemRA cells. The TCR comes from a woman aged 25 to 39 in good health. This chain connects TRBV27 to TRBJ2-7, with D unresolved. CDR3 sequence (DNA): TGTGCCAGCAGTTTCTCAGGCCAATACTACGAGCAGTACTTC. It encodes CASSFSGQYYEQYF.